The 7 T cell receptor beta chains listed next were all sequenced from one sample in a study of OX40 agonist ivuxolimab in advanced cancers. Method: immunoSEQ multiplex PCR; TCRdb's copy keeps in-frame clones and lacks some. The sample contains approximately 24,000 clones, around 83% of which appear only once. The sequenced sample was CD4+ or CD8+ T cells sorted from blood, obtained in a trial of the OX40 agonist ivuxolimab. The receptors come from an adult with an advanced solid tumor such as melanoma, head and neck, liver or kidney cancer.

The chain combines TRBV27 with TRBJ2-5; D gene uncertain. The length of the CDR3 is 17 residues. Trimming took off 1 base at V and 1 base at J, with 16 bases between the two ends. Germline loops: CDR1 MNHEY, CDR2 SMNVEV (reference sequence). The CDR3 nucleotides are TGTGCCAGCAGTTTATTGAGTGTCCGACCGATCCAAGAGACCCAGTACTTC. Its translation is CASSLLSVRPIQETQYF.

The V gene is TRBV9, the J gene TRBJ1-2; 11 bases map to TRBD1. The ends lost 0 bases at V and 5 bases at J; junction bases unmatched: 12. Germline V gives CDR1 SGDLS, CDR2 YYNGEE. This CDR3 region has 18 residues. CDR3 amino acids: CASSVVVGAGQGEYGYTF. The CDR3 bases are TGTGCCAGCAGCGTAGTAGTCGGGGCGGGACAGGGGGAATATGGCTACACCTTC.

The chain couples TRBV6-5 to TRBJ1-5; TRBD1 matches 7 bases. Germline V gene data show CDR1 as MNHEY and CDR2 as SVGAGI. The CDR3 runs to 14 residues. V lost 2 bases, J lost 4 bases, and 2 bases stayed unmatched. This chain's CDR3 is CASSYAGGNQPQHF. The DNA for the CDR3 is TGTGCCAGCAGTTACGCAGGGGGGAATCAGCCCCAGCATTTT.

The chain uses TRBV5-6 and TRBJ2-3; the D gene is possibly TRBD1 (5 bases). Trimming pared 0 bases from V and 5 bases from J, leaving 10 bases between. Germline CDR1 and CDR2: SGHDT and YYEEEE. The CDR3 totals 14 residues. DNA of the CDR3: TGTGCCAGCAGCTTGGACAGGCAAGGAGATACGCAGTATTTT. Its translation: CASSLDRQGDTQYF.

CDR3 residues: CASSAGLDQPQHF. The CDR3 bases are TGTGCCAGCAGCGCAGGGTTGGATCAGCCCCAGCATTTT. The V and J genes are TRBV9 and TRBJ1-5; D might be TRBD1 (5 bases). V was trimmed by 3 bases and J by 5 bases, leaving 9 bases between them. Per the germline V gene, CDR1 is SGDLS and CDR2 is YYNGEE. The CDR3 is 13 amino acids.

V is TRBV19 and J is TRBJ1-2; the D is unclear. Trimming cost V 8 bases and J 0 bases, with 4 bases left between them. The CDR3 totals 11 residues. Germline V gene lookup returns CDR1 LNHDA and CDR2 SQIVND (reference sequence). The CDR3 region has the DNA TGTGCCAGTTTCTCTAACTATGGCTACACCTTC. Translating it yields CASFSNYGYTF.

This clone was seen more than once but under ten times. The CDR3 region is CASSATQGTDTQYF. CDR3 bases: TGTGCCAGCAGCGCAACCCAGGGCACAGATACGCAGTATTTT. The gene calls are TRBV7-2 and TRBJ2-3; D unresolved. Trimming left V 5 bases short and J 1 base short, with 10 bases between. Germline CDR1 is SGHTA and CDR2 is FQGNSA. The CDR3 is 14 residues long.